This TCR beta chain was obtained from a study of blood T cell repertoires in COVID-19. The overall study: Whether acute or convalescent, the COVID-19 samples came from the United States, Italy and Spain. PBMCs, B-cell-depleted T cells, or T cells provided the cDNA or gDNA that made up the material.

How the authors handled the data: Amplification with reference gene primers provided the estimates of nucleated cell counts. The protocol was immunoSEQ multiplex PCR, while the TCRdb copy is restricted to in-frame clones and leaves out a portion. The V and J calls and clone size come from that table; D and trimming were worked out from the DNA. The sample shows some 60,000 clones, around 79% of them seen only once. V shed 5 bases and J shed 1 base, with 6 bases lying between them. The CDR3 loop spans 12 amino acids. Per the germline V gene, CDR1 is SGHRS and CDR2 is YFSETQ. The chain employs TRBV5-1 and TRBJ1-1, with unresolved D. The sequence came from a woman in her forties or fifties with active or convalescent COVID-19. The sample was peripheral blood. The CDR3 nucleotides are TGCGCCAGCAGACAACAGAACACTGAAGCTTTCTTT. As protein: CASRQQNTEAFF.